This T cell receptor beta chain was documented in a study of OX40 agonist ivuxolimab in advanced cancers. Study background: Partial responses were observed in three patients, of whom one had hepatocellular carcinoma and two had cutaneous melanoma.

Study-wide points: The specificity for antigen of the expanded peripheral T cells was not determined. At 0.1 to 3.0 mg/kg, CD4+ and CD8+ blood T cells expanded clonally by week 6. On average, CD8+ T cells showed a greater number of expanded clones than CD4+.

From germline, CDR1 is MNHEY and CDR2 SVGAGI. Trimming removed 2 bases from V and 4 bases from J, with 16 bases in between. The length of the CDR3 is 16 residues. This clone is termed medium-sized. The antigen is not known. Method: immunoSEQ multiplex PCR; TCRdb's copy keeps in-frame clones and lacks some. The profile covers under 45,000 clones, with about 70% appearing a single time and around 21% taken by the ten largest. Sequenced here: CD4+ or CD8+ T cells sorted from blood, sampled in a trial of the OX40 agonist ivuxolimab. The clonotype was recovered from an adult with an advanced solid tumor such as melanoma, head and neck, liver or kidney cancer. The chain recombines TRBV6-5 with TRBJ2-3; D is possibly TRBD2 (7 bases). This chain's CDR3 is CASSYVSGGQADTQYF. In nucleotides, the CDR3 is TGTGCCAGCAGTTACGTATCGGGGGGCCAAGCAGATACGCAGTATTTT.